Shown below are 8 T cell receptor beta chains from a single sample sequenced in a study of blood T cell repertoires in COVID-19. Sequencing used immunoSEQ multiplex PCR; TCRdb keeps in-frame clones, though not all of them. This table has 200,000 or so clones, about 82% appearing once. The sequenced sample was peripheral blood. Receptors were obtained from an elderly woman with acute or convalescent COVID-19.

This chain connects TRBV10-3 to TRBJ2-7; 9 bases are a match to TRBD2. Germline values: CDR1 ENHRY, CDR2 SYGVKD. V lost 1 base to trimming and J lost 4 bases; unmatched junction nucleotides: 17. This CDR3 spans 19 amino acids. As DNA, the CDR3 is TGTGCCATCAGTGAGTTAGTTGGGACTAGCCCAAAAGGGGATTACGAGCAGTACTTC. Translation gives CAISELVGTSPKGDYEQYF.

This clone was picked up a small number of times. This chain joins TRBV19 and TRBJ2-5; 9 bases map to TRBD1. The length of the CDR3 is 17 residues. Germline CDR1 is LNHDA and CDR2 is SQIVND (reference sequence). The junction had 8 bases not matched to a gene; V was cut back by 1 base and J by 2 bases. CDR3 residues: CASSIVLRGQGQETQYF. DNA of the CDR3: TGTGCCAGTAGTATAGTTCTCCGGGGACAGGGTCAAGAGACCCAGTACTTC.

Only one count was recorded for this clone. The chain recombines TRBV13 with TRBJ1-2, with TRBD1 matching over 7 bases. CDR3 length: 15 amino acids. Germline V gene lookup returns CDR1 PRHDT and CDR2 FYEKMQ (reference sequence). Trimming cost V 1 base and J 8 bases; bases outside gene matches: 10. In DNA, the CDR3 is TGTGCCAGCAGCTTAGAGGGCGGACAGGTTAAAGGCTACACCTTC. Protein sequence: CASSLEGGQVKGYTF.

DNA for the CDR3: TGTGCCACCAGTGATTATGCGGGACTAGCGGGGGGAGAGACCCAGTACTTC. Its protein is CATSDYAGLAGGETQYF. The V gene is TRBV24-1, the J gene TRBJ2-5; 15 positions match TRBD2. The CDR3 contains 17 residues. The germline V gene encodes CDR1 KGHDR and CDR2 SFDVKD. Losses at the gene ends were 2 bases for V and 4 bases for J; bases not matched to a gene: 4.

The V gene is TRBV12-3 or TRBV12-4, the J gene TRBJ1-2; 7 nucleotides line up with TRBD1. The CDR3 sequence is 13 residues long. V lost 5 bases and J lost 8; bases outside the gene matches: 8. In DNA, the CDR3 is TGTGCCAGCAGTACGGGACAGTTCCTAGGCTACACCTTC. This translates into CASSTGQFLGYTF.

The rearrangement links TRBV27 to TRBJ1-6, with D perhaps TRBD1 (6 bases). The CDR3 sequence is 14 residues long. V gave up 3 bases and J gave up 8 bases, with 11 bases separating them. Per germline, CDR1 MNHEY and CDR2 SMNVEV (reference sequence). The CDR3 loop reads CASSFGTHDSPLHF. CDR3 DNA sequence: TGTGCCAGCAGTTTTGGGACACACGATTCACCCCTCCACTTT.

The V and J genes are TRBV3-1 (or the pseudogene TRBV3-2) and TRBJ1-1; 8 bases align to TRBD1. V was pared by 1 base and J by 5 bases, with 12 bases of the junction left unmatched. The CDR3 spans 17 residues. The germline V gene has CDR1 LGHDT and CDR2 YNNKEL (reference sequence). CDR3 in DNA: TGTGCCAGCAGCCAAGTGAAGCAGGGGGCGTATAAAACTGAAGCTTTCTTT. Protein: CASSQVKQGAYKTEAFF.

The chain employs TRBV7-2 and TRBJ2-2, with 8 positions matching TRBD2. Germline-derived CDR1 and CDR2 are SGHTA and FQGNSA. CDR3 length: 16 amino acids. The J segment lost 4 bases and the V segment lost 1 base, leaving 5 bases of the junction unmatched. Here the CDR3 DNA reads TGTGCCAGCAGCTTAGGTAGCGGGATCGGCACCGGGGAGCTGTTTTTT. Translated: CASSLGSGIGTGELFF.